This TCR beta chain was sequenced for a study of cytomegalovirus exposure and HLA in healthy donors. The PCR employed 60 Vbeta primers together with 13 Jbeta primers. Data came from immunoSEQ multiplex PCR; TCRdb stores just in-frame clones and leaves some out. The sample consists of 90,000 to 120,000 clones, 73% of them appearing once. General study results and limits: Being indistinguishable, some V segments were excluded, TRBV6-2 and TRBV6-3 among them.

Details on this clone: Its antigen is still unknown.

Germline loops: CDR1 MNHNY, CDR2 SVGAGI (reference sequence). The CDR3 has 16 residues. V lost 4 bases and J 1 base, leaving 13 bases between the germline ends. The chain links TRBV6-6 to TRBJ2-2; D not certain. The TCR comes from a man in his thirties or forties in good health and CMV-seronegative. The sequencing input was PBMCs. CDR3 sequence: CASSSNRARNTGELFF. The CDR3 DNA follows: TGTGCCAGCAGTTCTAACAGAGCCCGGAACACCGGGGAGCTGTTTTTT.